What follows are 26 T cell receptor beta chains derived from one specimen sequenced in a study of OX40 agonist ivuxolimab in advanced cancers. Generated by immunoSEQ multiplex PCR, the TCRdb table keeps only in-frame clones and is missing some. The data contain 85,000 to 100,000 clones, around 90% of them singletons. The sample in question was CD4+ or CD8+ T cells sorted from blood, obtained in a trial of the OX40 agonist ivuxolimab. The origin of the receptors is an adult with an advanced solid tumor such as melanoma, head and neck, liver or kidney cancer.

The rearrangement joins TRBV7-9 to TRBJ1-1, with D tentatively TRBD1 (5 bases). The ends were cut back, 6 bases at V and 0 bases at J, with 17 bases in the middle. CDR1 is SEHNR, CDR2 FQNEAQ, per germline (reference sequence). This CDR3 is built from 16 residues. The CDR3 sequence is CASRPVALGVNTEAFF. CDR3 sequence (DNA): TGTGCCAGCAGGCCCGTCGCCCTAGGGGTGAACACTGAAGCTTTCTTT.

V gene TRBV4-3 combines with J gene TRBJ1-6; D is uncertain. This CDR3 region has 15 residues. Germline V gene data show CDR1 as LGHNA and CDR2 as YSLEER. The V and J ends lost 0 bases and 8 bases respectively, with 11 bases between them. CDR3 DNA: TGCGCCAGCAGCCAAGAGGGATACGGAGATTCACCCCTCCACTTT. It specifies CASSQEGYGDSPLHF.

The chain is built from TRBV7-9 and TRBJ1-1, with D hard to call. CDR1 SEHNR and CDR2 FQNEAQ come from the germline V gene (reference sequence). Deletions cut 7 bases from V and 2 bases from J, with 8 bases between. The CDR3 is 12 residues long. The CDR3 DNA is TGTGCCAGCACCCTCGGTAACACTGAAGCTTTCTTT. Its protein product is CASTLGNTEAFF.

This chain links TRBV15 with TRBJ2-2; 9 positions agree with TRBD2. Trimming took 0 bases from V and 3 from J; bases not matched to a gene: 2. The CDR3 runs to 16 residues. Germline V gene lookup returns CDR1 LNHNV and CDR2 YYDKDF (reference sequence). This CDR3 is CATSRESGGYTGELFF. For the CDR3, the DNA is TGTGCCACCAGCAGAGAGAGCGGGGGGTACACCGGGGAGCTGTTTTTT.

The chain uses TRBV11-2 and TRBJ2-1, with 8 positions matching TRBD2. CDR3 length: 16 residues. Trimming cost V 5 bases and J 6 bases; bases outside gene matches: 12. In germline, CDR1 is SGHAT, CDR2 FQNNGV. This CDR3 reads CASSLTDAGGLNEQFF. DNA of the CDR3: TGTGCCAGCAGCCTAACGGATGCGGGGGGACTCAATGAGCAGTTCTTC. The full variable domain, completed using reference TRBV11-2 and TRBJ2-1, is EAGVAQSPRYKIIEKRQSVAFWCNPISGHATLYWYQQILGQGPKLLIQFQNNGVVDDSQLPKDRFSAERLKGVDSTLKIQPAKLEDSAVYLCASSLTDAGGLNEQFFGPGTRLTVL.

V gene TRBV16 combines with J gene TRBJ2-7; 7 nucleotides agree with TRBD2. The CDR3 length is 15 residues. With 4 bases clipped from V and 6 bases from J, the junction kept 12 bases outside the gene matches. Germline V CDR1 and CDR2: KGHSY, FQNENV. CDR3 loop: CASSRTSVSGSEQYF. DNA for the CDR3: TGTGCCAGCAGCCGAACTAGCGTCAGCGGAAGCGAGCAGTACTTC.

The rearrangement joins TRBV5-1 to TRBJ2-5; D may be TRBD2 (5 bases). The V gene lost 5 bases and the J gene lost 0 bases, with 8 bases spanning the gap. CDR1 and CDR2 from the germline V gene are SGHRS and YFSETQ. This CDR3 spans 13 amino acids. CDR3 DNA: TGCGCCAGCAGAGAGACTAACCAAGAGACCCAGTACTTC. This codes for CASRETNQETQYF.

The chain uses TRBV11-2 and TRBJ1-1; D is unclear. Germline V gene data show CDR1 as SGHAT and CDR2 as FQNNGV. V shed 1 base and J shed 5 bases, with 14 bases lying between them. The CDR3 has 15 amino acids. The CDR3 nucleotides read TGTGCCAGCAGCTTAGTCCCAGGAGGAAGTACTGAAGCTTTCTTT. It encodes CASSLVPGGSTEAFF.

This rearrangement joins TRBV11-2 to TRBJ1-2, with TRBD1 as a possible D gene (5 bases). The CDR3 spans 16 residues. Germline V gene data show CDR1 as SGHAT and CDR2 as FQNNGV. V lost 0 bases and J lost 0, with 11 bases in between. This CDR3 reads CASSLDPGGANYGYTF. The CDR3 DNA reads TGTGCCAGCAGCTTAGACCCGGGGGGGGCTAACTATGGCTACACCTTC.

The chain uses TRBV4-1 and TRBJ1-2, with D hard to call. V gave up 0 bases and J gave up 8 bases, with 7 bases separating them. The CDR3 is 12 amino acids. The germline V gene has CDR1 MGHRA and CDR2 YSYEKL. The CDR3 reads CASSQEQLGYTF. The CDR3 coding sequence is TGCGCCAGCAGCCAAGAACAGTTGGGCTACACCTTC.

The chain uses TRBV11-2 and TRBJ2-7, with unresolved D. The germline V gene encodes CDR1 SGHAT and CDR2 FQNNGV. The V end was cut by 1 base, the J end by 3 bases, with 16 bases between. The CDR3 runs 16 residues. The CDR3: CASSLVGQAINYEQYF. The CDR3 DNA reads TGTGCCAGCAGCTTAGTAGGGCAGGCCATAAACTACGAGCAGTACTTC.

The CDR3 region is CASAIYDEAFF. The CDR3 DNA sequence: TGTGCCAGCGCCATTTATGATGAAGCTTTCTTT. The chain recombines TRBV7-9 with TRBJ1-1; D gene unclear. CDR3 length equals 11 residues. Germline values: CDR1 SEHNR, CDR2 FQNEAQ (reference sequence). The V gene lost 8 bases and the J gene lost 7 bases, with 11 bases spanning the gap.

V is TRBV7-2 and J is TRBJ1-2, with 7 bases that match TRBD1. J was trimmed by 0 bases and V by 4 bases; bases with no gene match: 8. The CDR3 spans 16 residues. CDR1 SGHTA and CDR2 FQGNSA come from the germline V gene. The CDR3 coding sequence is TGTGCCAGCAGCTACACCAAGGGGGCCACTAACTATGGCTACACCTTC. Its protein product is CASSYTKGATNYGYTF.

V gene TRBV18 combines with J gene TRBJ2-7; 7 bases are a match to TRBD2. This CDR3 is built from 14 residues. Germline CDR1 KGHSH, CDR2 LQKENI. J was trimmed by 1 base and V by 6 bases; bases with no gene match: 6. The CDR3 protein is CASSDGGWSYEQYF. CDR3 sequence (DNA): TGTGCCAGCTCGGACGGGGGGTGGTCCTACGAGCAGTACTTC.

The CDR3 loop reads CASSLDRGTASSPLHF. The CDR3, as DNA: TGCGCCAGCAGTTTGGACAGGGGAACAGCCAGTTCACCCCTCCACTTT. The V call is TRBV10-2, the J call TRBJ1-6; TRBD1 aligns across 9 bases. V lost 5 bases, J lost 9 bases, and 11 bases stayed unmatched. Germline V CDR1 and CDR2: WSHSY, SAAADI. CDR3 length: 16 residues.

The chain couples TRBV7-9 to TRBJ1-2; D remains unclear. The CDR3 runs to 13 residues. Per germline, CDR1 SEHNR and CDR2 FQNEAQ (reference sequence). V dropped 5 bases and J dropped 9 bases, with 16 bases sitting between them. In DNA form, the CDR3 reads TGTGCCAGCAGCCCGGGCCGCGATGTAAGCTACACCTTC. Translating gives CASSPGRDVSYTF.

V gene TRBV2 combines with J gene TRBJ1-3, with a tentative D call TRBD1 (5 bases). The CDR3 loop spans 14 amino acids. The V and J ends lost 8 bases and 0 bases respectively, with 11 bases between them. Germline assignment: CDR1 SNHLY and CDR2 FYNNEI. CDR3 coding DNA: TGTGCCAGCGATCCGGGACTCTCTGGAAACACCATATATTTT. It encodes CASDPGLSGNTIYF.

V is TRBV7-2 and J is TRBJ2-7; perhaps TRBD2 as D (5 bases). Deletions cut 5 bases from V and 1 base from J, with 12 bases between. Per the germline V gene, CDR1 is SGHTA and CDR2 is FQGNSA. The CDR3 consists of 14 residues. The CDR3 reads CASSQRTSSYEQYF. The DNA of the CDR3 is TGTGCCAGCAGCCAGCGGACTTCTTCCTACGAGCAGTACTTC.

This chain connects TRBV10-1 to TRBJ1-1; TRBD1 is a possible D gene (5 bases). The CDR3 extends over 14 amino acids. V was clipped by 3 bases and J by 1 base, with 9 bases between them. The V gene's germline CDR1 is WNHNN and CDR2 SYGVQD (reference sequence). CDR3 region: CASSDGGGNTEAFF. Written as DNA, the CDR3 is TGCGCCAGCAGTGACGGGGGGGGGAACACTGAAGCTTTCTTT.

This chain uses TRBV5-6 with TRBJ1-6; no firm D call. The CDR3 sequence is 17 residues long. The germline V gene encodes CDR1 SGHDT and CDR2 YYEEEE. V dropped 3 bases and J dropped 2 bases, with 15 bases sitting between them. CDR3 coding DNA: TGTGCCAGCAGCTCAGGACTCTTGGGCACCTATAATTCACCCCTCCACTTT. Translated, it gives CASSSGLLGTYNSPLHF.

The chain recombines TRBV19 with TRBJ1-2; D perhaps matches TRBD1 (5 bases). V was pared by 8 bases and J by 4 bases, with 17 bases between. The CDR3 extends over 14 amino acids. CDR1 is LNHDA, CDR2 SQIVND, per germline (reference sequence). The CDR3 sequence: CASWTRDGGYGYTF. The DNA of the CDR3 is TGTGCCAGTTGGACCCGGGACGGAGGCTATGGCTACACCTTC.

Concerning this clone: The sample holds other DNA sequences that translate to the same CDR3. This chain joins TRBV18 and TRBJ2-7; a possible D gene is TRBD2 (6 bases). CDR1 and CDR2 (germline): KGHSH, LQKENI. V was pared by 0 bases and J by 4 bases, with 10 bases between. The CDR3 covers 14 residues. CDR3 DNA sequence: TGTGCCAGCTCACCACCGGGGGGAACATACGAGCAGTACTTC. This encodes CASSPPGGTYEQYF.

CDR3 sequence: CASSLGWDRGAQPQHF. The CDR3 nucleotides are TGTGCCAGCAGCTTAGGTTGGGACAGGGGGGCTCAGCCCCAGCATTTT. The V call is TRBV7-2, the J call TRBJ1-5; 11 nucleotides align to TRBD1. V trimming: 1 base; J trimming: 6 bases; junction bases outside the gene matches: 5. This CDR3 is 16 amino acids long. The germline CDR1 and CDR2 sequences are SGHTA and FQGNSA. The full variable domain, with the rest looked up from reference TRBV7-2 and TRBJ1-5, is GAGVSQSPSNKVTEKGKDVELRCDPISGHTALYWYRQSLGQGLEFLIYFQGNSAPDKSGLPSDRFSAERTGGSVSTLTIQRTQQEDSAVYLCASSLGWDRGAQPQHFGDGTRLSIL.

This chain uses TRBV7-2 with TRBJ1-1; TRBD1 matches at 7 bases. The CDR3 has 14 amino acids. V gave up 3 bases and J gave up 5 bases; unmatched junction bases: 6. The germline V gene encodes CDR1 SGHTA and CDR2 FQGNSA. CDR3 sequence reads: CASSFPGGITEAFF. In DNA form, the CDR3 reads TGTGCCAGCAGCTTCCCAGGGGGTATTACTGAAGCTTTCTTT.

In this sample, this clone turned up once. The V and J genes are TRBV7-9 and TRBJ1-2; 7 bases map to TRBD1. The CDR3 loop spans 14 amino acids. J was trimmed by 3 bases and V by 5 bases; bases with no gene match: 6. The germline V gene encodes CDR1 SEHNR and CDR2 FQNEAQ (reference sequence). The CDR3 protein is CASSPTDRDYGYTF. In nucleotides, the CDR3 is TGTGCCAGCAGCCCAACCGACAGGGACTATGGCTACACCTTC.

The CDR3 region has the DNA TGTGCCAGCTCACCGGGGACGACCCCCAGGGGCTACACCTTC. Translated: CASSPGTTPRGYTF. J is TRBJ1-2 and V is TRBV18; possible D gene TRBD1, 5 bases. CDR3 size: 14 residues. Germline CDR1 reads KGHSH; CDR2 reads LQKENI. The V end was cut by 3 bases, the J end by 8 bases, with 16 bases between.